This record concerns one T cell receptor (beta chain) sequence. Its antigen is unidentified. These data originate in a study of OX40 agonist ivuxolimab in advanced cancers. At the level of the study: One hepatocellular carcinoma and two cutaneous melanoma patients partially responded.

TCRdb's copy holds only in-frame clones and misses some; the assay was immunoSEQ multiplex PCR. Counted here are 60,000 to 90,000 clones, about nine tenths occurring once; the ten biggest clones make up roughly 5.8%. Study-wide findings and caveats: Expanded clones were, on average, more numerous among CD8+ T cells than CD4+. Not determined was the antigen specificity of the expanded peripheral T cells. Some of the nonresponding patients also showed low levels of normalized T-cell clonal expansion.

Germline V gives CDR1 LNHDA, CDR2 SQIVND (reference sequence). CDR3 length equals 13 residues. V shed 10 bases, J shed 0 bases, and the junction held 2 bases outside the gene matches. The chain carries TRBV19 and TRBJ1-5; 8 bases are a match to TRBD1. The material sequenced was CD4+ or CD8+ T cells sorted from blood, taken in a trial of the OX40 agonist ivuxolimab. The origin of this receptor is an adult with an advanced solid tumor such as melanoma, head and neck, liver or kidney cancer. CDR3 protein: CATRGLSNQPQHF. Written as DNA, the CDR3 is TGTGCCACCAGGGGGCTTAGCAATCAGCCCCAGCATTTT.